One and the same sample provided the 9 T cell receptor beta chains below, sequenced in a study of identical twins. Via MiXCR, TCRdb re-called the 5' RACE reads, giving one row per CDR3 protein. The sample has about 890,000 distinct CDR3 sequences, approximately 13% seen once; the top ten hold around 1.6%. This sample was shared with a second study, whose subject was yellow fever vaccine responses in identical twins.

The sample consisted of PBMCs. The source is a woman in her late teens or twenties in good health.

This clonotype has a count of ten or more. The chain is built from TRBV10-3 and TRBJ2-7; the match to TRBD2 covers 12 bases. CDR1 and CDR2 (germline): ENHRY, SYGVKD. V was pared by 6 bases and J by 4 bases, with 13 bases of the junction left unmatched. The CDR3 is 17 residues long. The CDR3: CAISGTGRTSGVYEQYF. CDR3 bases: TGTGCCATCAGCGGGACAGGGAGGACTAGCGGGGTTTACGAGCAGTACTTC.

V gene TRBV15 combines with J gene TRBJ2-2; the match to TRBD1 covers 11 bases. This CDR3 is built from 16 residues. V was pared by 2 bases and J by 3 bases, with 2 bases of the junction left unmatched. CDR1 is LNHNV and CDR2 is YYDKDF in the germline V gene (reference sequence). This CDR3 is CATSRRTGGDTGELFF. CDR3 coding DNA: TGTGCCACCAGCAGAAGGACAGGGGGCGACACCGGGGAGCTGTTTTTT.

The CDR3 DNA reads as TGTGCCAGCAGTTACGGAAAAGGGATGGTGGAGCAGTTCTTC. Translating gives CASSYGKGMVEQFF. The genes are TRBV6-5 and TRBJ2-1; D not certain. From germline, CDR1 is MNHEY and CDR2 SVGAGI. V was cut by 2 bases and J by 10 bases, with 15 bases left in between. The CDR3 is 14 residues long.

This clonotype was seen more than once but under ten times. The chain uses TRBV19 and TRBJ2-2, with D unclear. Trimming shortened V by 7 bases and J by 5 bases, and 8 bases separated the two germline ends. This CDR3 is 12 amino acids long. Germline CDR1 LNHDA, CDR2 SQIVND (reference sequence). The CDR3 loop reads CASTRFTGELFF. CDR3 nucleotide sequence: TGTGCCAGTACCCGGTTTACCGGGGAGCTGTTTTTT.

This clonotype occurred many times. V gene TRBV10-3 combines with J gene TRBJ1-1; the D gene is possibly TRBD1 (5 bases). Deletions cut 10 bases from V and 4 bases from J, with 10 bases between. This CDR3 is built from 11 residues. Germline V gene sequence: CDR1 ENHRY, CDR2 SYGVKD. The CDR3 coding sequence is TGTGCCACCTCCGGGGGCACTGAAGCTTTCTTT. Its protein product is CATSGGTEAFF.

The gene calls are TRBV5-6 and TRBJ2-3; D remains unclear. CDR3 length: 14 residues. V was trimmed by 0 bases and J by 4 bases, leaving 9 bases between them. Germline V lookup: CDR1 SGHDT, CDR2 YYEEEE. The CDR3 DNA sequence: TGTGCCAGCAGCTTGGAACCAAAAGCAGATACGCAGTATTTT. It specifies CASSLEPKADTQYF.

The chain links TRBV24-1 to TRBJ1-2; 7 bases fit TRBD1. The germline V gene encodes CDR1 KGHDR and CDR2 SFDVKD. This CDR3 is built from 13 residues. Losses at the gene ends were 2 bases for V and 8 bases for J; bases not matched to a gene: 4. CDR3 loop: CATSDYTGEGYTF. The DNA of the CDR3 is TGTGCCACCAGTGATTACACAGGGGAGGGCTACACCTTC.

The chain has TRBV9 and TRBJ2-5; 10 bases fit TRBD2. Germline V gene sequence: CDR1 SGDLS, CDR2 YYNGEE. CDR3 length equals 14 residues. V lost 1 base, J lost 5 bases, and 2 bases stayed unmatched. CDR3 loop: CASSVSGLAETQYF. DNA for the CDR3: TGTGCCAGCAGCGTATCGGGACTAGCGGAGACCCAGTACTTC.

V gene TRBV6-1 combines with J gene TRBJ2-3; D is unresolved. The V end lost 6 bases, the J end lost 2 bases, and 15 bases lay between the germline ends. This CDR3 is 15 amino acids long. Germline-derived CDR1 and CDR2 are MNHNS and SASEGT. The CDR3 sequence: CASRKRAANTDTQYF. CDR3 sequence (DNA): TGTGCCAGCAGAAAGCGTGCTGCCAACACAGATACGCAGTATTTT.